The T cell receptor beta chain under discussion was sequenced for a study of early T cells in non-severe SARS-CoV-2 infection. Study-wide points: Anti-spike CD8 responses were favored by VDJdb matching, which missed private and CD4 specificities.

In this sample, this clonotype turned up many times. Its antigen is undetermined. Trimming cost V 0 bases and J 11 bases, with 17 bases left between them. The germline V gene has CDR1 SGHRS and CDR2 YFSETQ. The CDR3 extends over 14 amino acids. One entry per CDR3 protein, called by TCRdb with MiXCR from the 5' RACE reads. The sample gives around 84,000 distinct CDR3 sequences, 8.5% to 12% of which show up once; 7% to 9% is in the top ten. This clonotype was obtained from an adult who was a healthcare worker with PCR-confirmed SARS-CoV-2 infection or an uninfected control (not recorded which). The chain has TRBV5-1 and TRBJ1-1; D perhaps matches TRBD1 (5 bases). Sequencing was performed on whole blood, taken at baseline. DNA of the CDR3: TGCGCCAGCAGCTTGGGAGCGGGGGACCATGACGCTTTCTTT. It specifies CASSLGAGDHDAFF.